The 16 T cell receptor beta chains given below trace back to one sample, sequenced in a study of quantifying T cell responses using KT2 cells. On the study more broadly: RNA was reverse transcribed with TCR alpha and beta constant-region primers.

An oligo carrying a UMI was ligated to the cDNA 3' end. First-round PCR used around 4 cycles and beta primers RC1.1 and RC1.2 covering TRBC1 and TRBC2. MiXCR, applied by TCRdb to the UMI-ligation and nested PCR reads, yields one record per CDR3 protein. The sample has approximately 41,000 distinct CDR3 sequences; more than 15% are singletons. Material: PBMCs spiked with cells of the T cell clone KT2. The receptor set was obtained from a human donor.

The rearrangement uses TRBV9 and TRBJ2-5; D is possibly TRBD2 (5 bases). Trimming stripped 0 bases from V and 4 bases from J, with 7 bases between. The CDR3 is made up of 13 amino acids. Germline V gene data show CDR1 as SGDLS and CDR2 as YYNGEE. The CDR3 protein is CASSVAAGETQYF. Written as DNA, the CDR3 is TGTGCCAGCAGCGTAGCGGCGGGAGAGACCCAGTACTTC.

V gene TRBV7-9 combines with J gene TRBJ2-3, with D possibly TRBD1 on 5 matching bases. The CDR3 consists of 13 residues. Germline assignment: CDR1 SEHNR and CDR2 FQNEAQ (reference sequence). V shed 5 bases and J shed 3 bases, with 9 bases lying between them. CDR3 protein: CASSLGVTDTQYF. The CDR3 DNA reads TGTGCCAGCAGCCTAGGGGTGACAGATACGCAGTATTTT. Filled out from reference TRBV7-9 and TRBJ2-3, the complete variable domain reads DTGVSQNPRHKITKRGQNVTFRCDPISEHNRLYWYRQTLGQGPEFLTYFQNEAQLEKSRLLSDRFSAERPKGSFSTLEIQRTEQGDSAMYLCASSLGVTDTQYFGPGTRLTVL.

In this sample, this clonotype turned up a few times. This chain connects TRBV30 to TRBJ2-3; possible D gene TRBD1, 5 bases. Germline V gives CDR1 GTSNPN, CDR2 SVGIG (reference sequence). The CDR3 spans 14 residues. With 1 base removed from V and 2 bases from J, the gap between germline ends came to 10 bases. CDR3 region: CAWSARGFTDTQYF. CDR3 DNA: TGTGCCTGGAGTGCTAGGGGATTCACAGATACGCAGTATTTT.

The chain employs TRBV12-3 or TRBV12-4 and TRBJ1-3; D is unclear. CDR3 length: 14 amino acids. The V end lost 6 bases, the J end lost 0 bases, and 9 bases lay between the germline ends. CDR3 bases: TGTGCCAGCAGAGAGACCCTCTCTGGAAACACCATATATTTT. Its protein is CASRETLSGNTIYF.

This chain connects TRBV7-9 to TRBJ1-2, with no clear D. This CDR3 region has 14 residues. Germline loops: CDR1 SEHNR, CDR2 FQNEAQ (reference sequence). V was shortened by 5 bases and J by 1 base, with 11 bases between the two germline ends. The CDR3 spells CASSPDGDNYGYTF. The CDR3 DNA follows: TGTGCCAGCAGCCCGGACGGGGATAACTATGGCTACACCTTC.

This clonotype appeared a few times. The chain couples TRBV25-1 to TRBJ1-1; D gene unclear. The V and J ends lost 5 bases and 1 base respectively, with 5 bases between them. This CDR3 contains 12 residues. From germline, CDR1 is MGHDK and CDR2 SYGVNS. This CDR3 reads CASSWRNTEAFF. DNA for the CDR3: TGTGCCAGCAGTTGGAGGAACACTGAAGCTTTCTTT.

Only a few counts were recorded for this clonotype. The rearrangement joins TRBV6-1 to TRBJ1-3, with 7 positions matching TRBD1. This CDR3 comprises 16 residues. Germline V CDR1 and CDR2: MNHNS, SASEGT. J was trimmed by 4 bases and V by 2 bases; bases with no gene match: 8. CDR3 in amino acids: CASSETYRGSGNTIYF. The CDR3 coding sequence is TGTGCCAGCAGTGAAACCTACAGGGGATCCGGAAACACCATATATTTT.

The table lists this clonotype with a few counts. This chain joins TRBV14 and TRBJ1-6; the D is unclear. Trimming shortened V by 4 bases and J by 8 bases, and 9 bases separated the two germline ends. The CDR3 contains 13 residues. CDR1 is SGHDN, CDR2 FVKESK, per germline. The CDR3 region is CASSRTFDSPLHF. The DNA for the CDR3 is TGTGCCAGCAGCCGGACGTTTGATTCACCCCTCCACTTT.

The chain joins TRBV12-3 or TRBV12-4 to TRBJ1-1, with D possibly being TRBD1 (6 bases). The ends were cut back, 5 bases at V and 1 base at J, with 11 bases in the middle. This CDR3 region has 14 residues. The CDR3 is CASSPEQGNTEAFF. CDR3 nucleotides: TGTGCCAGCAGTCCCGAACAGGGGAACACTGAAGCTTTCTTT.

This clonotype was counted only a few times. V gene TRBV7-3 combines with J gene TRBJ2-5; D is unclear. V was pared by 2 bases and J by 0 bases, with 7 bases between. CDR1 and CDR2 from the germline V gene are SGHTA and FQGTGA. The CDR3 totals 14 residues. The CDR3 region has the DNA TGTGCCAGCAGCTTAGGGCTAGACCAAGAGACCCAGTACTTC. It is translated as CASSLGLDQETQYF.

This chain joins TRBV24-1 and TRBJ1-2; TRBD1 matches at 8 bases. V lost 0 bases, J lost 3 bases, and 5 bases stayed unmatched. In germline, CDR1 is KGHDR, CDR2 SFDVKD. CDR3 size: 16 residues. DNA of the CDR3: TGTGCCACCAGTGATTTGGTCCAGGGACAGGACTATGGCTACACCTTC. Translating gives CATSDLVQGQDYGYTF.

The gene calls are TRBV10-2 and TRBJ2-1; D might be TRBD1 (6 bases). Trimming removed 9 bases from V and 0 bases from J, with 15 bases in between. The CDR3 runs to 15 residues. Germline CDR1 and CDR2: WSHSY and SAAADI. CDR3 DNA: TGCGCCAGTTCCCGCCGACAGGACTCCTACAATGAGCAGTTCTTC. It translates to CASSRRQDSYNEQFF.

In this sample, this clonotype turned up a few times. The chain employs TRBV4-3 and TRBJ2-6; D gene unclear. Germline-derived CDR1 and CDR2 are LGHNA and YSLEER. The CDR3 spans 16 residues. V was trimmed by 0 bases and J by 2 bases, leaving 8 bases between them. The CDR3 sequence: CASSQESVAGANVLTF. The CDR3 DNA follows: TGCGCCAGCAGCCAAGAATCTGTAGCTGGGGCCAACGTCCTGACTTTC.

This clonotype was counted a few times. The chain uses TRBV18 and TRBJ2-3, with TRBD2 identical over 12 bases. From germline, CDR1 is KGHSH and CDR2 LQKENI. Trimming cost V 7 bases and J 4 bases; bases outside gene matches: 6. The CDR3 spans 15 residues. CDR3 bases: TGTGCCAGCTATCGACTAGCGGGAGTATCAGATACGCAGTATTTT. Protein product: CASYRLAGVSDTQYF.

This clonotype was picked up a small number of times. V and J are TRBV5-5 and TRBJ1-6, with 7 bases lining up with TRBD1. The V gene's germline CDR1 is SGHKS and CDR2 YYEKEE (reference sequence). The CDR3 spans 14 residues. The junction had 5 bases not matched to a gene; V was cut back by 4 bases and J by 7 bases. In DNA form, the CDR3 reads TGTGCCAGCAGCATAGGGACAGCAAATTCACCCCTCCACTTT. Residues: CASSIGTANSPLHF. Full variable domain (remainder filled in from reference TRBV5-5 and TRBJ1-6): DAGVTQSPTHLIKTRGQQVTLRCSPISGHKSVSWYQQVLGQGPQFIFQYYEKEERGRGNFPDRFSARQFPNYSSELNVNALLLGDSALYLCASSIGTANSPLHFGNGTRLTVT.

This clonotype was seen repeatedly, ten times or more. The chain employs TRBV29-1 and TRBJ2-1, with 11 bases that match TRBD2. Germline-derived CDR1 and CDR2 are SQVTM and ANQGSEA. J was trimmed by 2 bases and V by 5 bases; bases with no gene match: 2. This CDR3 is 14 amino acids long. The CDR3 region is CSVLSGRAYNEQFF. CDR3 DNA: TGCAGCGTTCTTAGCGGGAGGGCCTACAATGAGCAGTTCTTC.